This T cell receptor (beta chain) appears in the sequencing data of a study of cytomegalovirus exposure and HLA in healthy donors. The CDR3 contains 16 residues. V lost 3 bases and J 6 bases, leaving 17 bases between the germline ends. Looked up from germline, CDR1 is SGHTA and CDR2 is FQGTGA. Produced via immunoSEQ multiplex PCR; TCRdb's table is partial and in-frame only. The sample yields over 200,000 clones, 80% to 90% seen once. Sequencing input: PBMCs. This sequence joins TRBV7-3 and TRBJ2-2; D uncertain. This TCR was recovered from a woman in her late teens or twenties in good health and CMV-seropositive. For the CDR3, the DNA is TGTGCCAGCAGCTTGACGGCCCAGAAAGGAGCCGGGGAGCTGTTTTTT. Translated: CASSLTAQKGAGELFF.